Below are 31 T cell receptor beta chains sequenced from a single sample in a study of OX40 agonist ivuxolimab in advanced cancers. Sequencing was performed with immunoSEQ multiplex PCR; in TCRdb, only in-frame clones are kept and a portion is missing. The sample holds about 50,000 clones, about 89% seen once. Source: CD4+ or CD8+ T cells sorted from blood, taken in a trial of the OX40 agonist ivuxolimab. These receptors originate from an adult with an advanced solid tumor such as melanoma, head and neck, liver or kidney cancer.

The V and J genes are TRBV19 and TRBJ1-4, with 8 bases fitting TRBD1. In germline, CDR1 is LNHDA, CDR2 SQIVND (reference sequence). Trimming took 6 bases from V and 3 from J; bases not matched to a gene: 6. The CDR3 consists of 15 residues. The CDR3 spells CASRDRARANEKLFF. The DNA for the CDR3 is TGTGCCAGTAGGGACAGGGCGAGAGCTAATGAAAAACTGTTTTTT. Together with reference TRBV19 and TRBJ1-4, the CDR3 gives the full variable domain: DGGITQSPKYLFRKEGQNVTLSCEQNLNHDAMYWYRQDPGQGLRLIYYSQIVNDFQKGDIAEGYSVSREKKESFPLTVTSAQKNPTAFYLCASRDRARANEKLFFGSGTQLSVL.

J is TRBJ2-1 and V is TRBV18; no clear D. V was shortened by 1 base and J by 4 bases, with 14 bases between the two germline ends. This CDR3 has 16 amino acids. CDR1 is KGHSH and CDR2 is LQKENI in the germline V gene. The CDR3 coding sequence is TGTGCCAGCTCACCACGTACCCCCGACGGATACAATGAGCAGTTCTTC. It translates to CASSPRTPDGYNEQFF. Together with reference TRBV18 and TRBJ2-1, the CDR3 gives the full variable domain: NAGVMQNPRHLVRRRGQEARLRCSPMKGHSHVYWYRQLPEEGLKFMVYLQKENIIDESGMPKERFSAEFPKEGPSILRIQQVVRGDSAAYFCASSPRTPDGYNEQFFGPGTRLTVL.

The V and J genes are TRBV11-2 and TRBJ1-2; D unclear. V shed 0 bases and J shed 1 base, with 6 bases lying between them. The CDR3 length is 14 residues. Per germline, CDR1 SGHAT and CDR2 FQNNGV. The CDR3 DNA reads TGTGCCAGCAGCTTAGAGGGCATTAACTATGGCTACACCTTC. Translating gives CASSLEGINYGYTF.

The chain is built from TRBV18 and TRBJ1-3; no firm D call. The CDR3 is made up of 16 amino acids. The ends were cut back, 6 bases at V and 0 bases at J, with 15 bases in the middle. Per germline, CDR1 KGHSH and CDR2 LQKENI. CDR3 residues: CASSASSTISGNTIYF. Here the CDR3 DNA reads TGTGCCAGCTCGGCAAGCAGCACGATCTCTGGAAACACCATATATTTT.

This rearrangement joins TRBV7-2 to TRBJ2-7, with TRBD2 matching over 7 bases. Germline V gives CDR1 SGHTA, CDR2 FQGNSA. The CDR3 spans 16 residues. J lost 2 bases, V lost 5 bases, and 12 bases had no gene match. CDR3 sequence: CASSLWGRGSPYEQYF. In DNA, the CDR3 is TGTGCCAGCAGCCTATGGGGGAGGGGCAGCCCCTACGAGCAGTACTTC.

V gene TRBV19 combines with J gene TRBJ1-3, with D possibly being TRBD1 (6 bases). CDR1 and CDR2 (germline): LNHDA, SQIVND (reference sequence). Between the trimmed V and J ends, which lost 5 bases and 0 bases, there was a span of 20 bases. This CDR3 contains 18 residues. The CDR3 protein is CASSPLDRPNISGNTIYF. As DNA, the CDR3 is TGTGCCAGTAGTCCCTTGGACAGACCGAATATCTCTGGAAACACCATATATTTT.

The chain combines TRBV10-2 with TRBJ2-3; the match to TRBD2 covers 7 bases. The germline V gene encodes CDR1 WSHSY and CDR2 SAAADI. CDR3 length equals 15 residues. J gave up 4 bases and V 4 bases, and 8 bases lay outside the gene matches. Here the CDR3 DNA reads TGCGCCAGCAGTGGGGGGGGAATCAGGGCAGATACGCAGTATTTT. Translation: CASSGGGIRADTQYF.

The J gene is TRBJ1-2, the V gene TRBV9; the D gene is possibly TRBD1 (6 bases). Germline CDR1 and CDR2: SGDLS and YYNGEE. The CDR3 is made up of 14 amino acids. The germline V and J ends were trimmed by 0 bases and 8 bases, with 14 bases remaining between them. In DNA form, the CDR3 reads TGTGCCAGCAGCGTAGATGGCGCCCAGGGGGGCTACACCTTC. Translated, it gives CASSVDGAQGGYTF.

The rearrangement joins TRBV6-1 to TRBJ2-3; 7 nucleotides align to TRBD1. This CDR3 is 15 amino acids long. Germline V gene lookup returns CDR1 MNHNS and CDR2 SASEGT. J was trimmed by 2 bases and V by 1 base; bases with no gene match: 3. The CDR3 coding sequence is TGTGCCAGCAGTGAAGGGGACAGCCTCACAGATACGCAGTATTTT. Protein product: CASSEGDSLTDTQYF.

The chain uses TRBV9 and TRBJ1-2; tentatively, D is TRBD1 (5 bases). Germline values: CDR1 SGDLS, CDR2 YYNGEE. The CDR3 loop spans 13 amino acids. V lost 0 bases to trimming and J lost 7 bases, with 10 bases between them. CDR3 region: CASSVDLGGGYTF. The CDR3 nucleotides are TGTGCCAGCAGCGTAGATCTGGGGGGTGGCTACACCTTC.

This sequence joins TRBV6-6 and TRBJ1-2; 10 nucleotides align to TRBD1. Germline loops: CDR1 MNHNY, CDR2 SVGAGI (reference sequence). CDR3 length equals 15 residues. The ends lost 0 bases at V and 4 bases at J; junction bases unmatched: 2. The CDR3 nucleotides are TGTGCCAGCAGTTACTCCGGGACAGGGGCCTATGGCTACACCTTC. As protein: CASSYSGTGAYGYTF.

The chain uses TRBV5-4 and TRBJ1-2, with D unclear. Trimming removed 0 bases at V and 0 bases at J, with 6 bases between. The CDR3 is 14 amino acids. Germline V gives CDR1 SGHNT, CDR2 YYREEE (reference sequence). CDR3 DNA: TGTGCCAGCAGCTTGGGGGGAGCTAACTATGGCTACACCTTC. Protein product: CASSLGGANYGYTF.

The chain couples TRBV7-3 to TRBJ1-1; possibly TRBD1 for D (5 bases). Trimming cost V 7 bases and J 1 base, with 10 bases left between them. This CDR3 is built from 13 residues. The germline gives CDR1 SGHTA, CDR2 FQGTGA. DNA for the CDR3: TGTGCCAGCAAAGAGGGACCGAACACTGAAGCTTTCTTT. Protein product: CASKEGPNTEAFF. The full variable domain, in which reference TRBV7-3 and TRBJ1-1 provide the parts outside the CDR3, is GAGVSQTPSNKVTEKGKYVELRCDPISGHTALYWYRQSLGQGPEFLIYFQGTGAADDSGLPNDRFFAVRPEGSVSTLKIQRTERGDSAVYLCASKEGPNTEAFFGQGTRLTVV.

V is TRBV15 and J is TRBJ1-5; D ambiguous. CDR3 length: 18 amino acids. CDR1 and CDR2 from the germline V gene are LNHNV and YYDKDF (reference sequence). V lost 0 bases to trimming and J lost 1 base, with 16 bases between them. CDR3 amino acids: CATSRDLALAGSNQPQHF. The CDR3 DNA follows: TGTGCCACCAGCAGAGATTTGGCCTTAGCCGGGAGCAATCAGCCCCAGCATTTT.

The chain couples TRBV5-1 to TRBJ2-5; 8 nucleotides align to TRBD2. The V and J ends lost 4 bases and 3 bases, in that order; junction bases with no gene match: 8. The V gene's germline CDR1 is SGHRS and CDR2 YFSETQ. This CDR3 contains 15 residues. The chain's CDR3 is CASSPSGLAEETQYF. CDR3 coding DNA: TGCGCCAGCAGCCCGAGTGGACTAGCCGAAGAGACCCAGTACTTC.

The chain has TRBV25-1 and TRBJ1-2; D perhaps matches TRBD1 (5 bases). CDR3 length: 14 amino acids. V was shortened by 0 bases and J by 3 bases, with 8 bases between the two germline ends. Germline V gene lookup returns CDR1 MGHDK and CDR2 SYGVNS. The CDR3 loop is CASSEYGTDYGYTF. As DNA, the CDR3 is TGTGCCAGCAGTGAATACGGGACGGACTATGGCTACACCTTC.

The rearrangement joins TRBV7-6 to TRBJ2-5; D remains unclear. The CDR3 loop spans 13 amino acids. The V gene lost 3 bases and the J gene lost 5 bases, with 10 bases spanning the gap. Germline loops: CDR1 SGHVS, CDR2 FNYEAQ. The CDR3 sequence: CASSLAMRETQYF. The CDR3 DNA follows: TGTGCCAGCAGCTTGGCAATGAGGGAGACCCAGTACTTC.

The chain is built from TRBV30 and TRBJ2-7, with TRBD1 identical over 10 bases. From germline, CDR1 is GTSNPN and CDR2 SVGIG (reference sequence). This CDR3 is built from 14 residues. The J segment lost 6 bases and the V segment lost 3 bases, leaving 8 bases of the junction unmatched. CDR3: CAWRRPGQGSEQYF. In DNA, the CDR3 is TGTGCCTGGAGGAGACCGGGACAGGGGTCCGAGCAGTACTTC.

The genes are TRBV2 and TRBJ2-7; TRBD2 matches at 9 bases. There are 15 residues in the CDR3. The junction had 5 bases not matched to a gene; V was cut back by 3 bases and J by 2 bases. Germline V gene lookup returns CDR1 SNHLY and CDR2 FYNNEI. CDR3 loop: CASSDSAGGTYEQYF. The CDR3 region has the DNA TGTGCCAGCAGTGACTCAGCGGGGGGAACCTACGAGCAGTACTTC.

The rearrangement joins TRBV21-1 to TRBJ2-7; the D call TRBD1 from the table was never checked on the DNA. TRBV21-1 is tagged as a pseudogene. This CDR3 has 16 residues. The CDR3 region is CASSRSLGQDSYEQYF. In DNA form, the CDR3 reads TGTGCCAGCAGCAGGAGTTTGGGACAGGACTCCTACGAGCAGTACTTC.

This chain joins TRBV5-6 and TRBJ2-5; the D is unclear. V was cut by 0 bases and J by 9 bases, with 18 bases left in between. CDR3 size: 15 residues. Germline assignment: CDR1 SGHDT and CDR2 YYEEEE. CDR3: CASSLVAAGTLAQYF. CDR3 sequence (DNA): TGTGCCAGCAGCTTGGTTGCGGCCGGAACTTTGGCCCAGTACTTC.

The chain employs TRBV15 and TRBJ2-4; 7 bases align to TRBD1. V shed 3 bases, J shed 5 bases, and the junction held 7 bases outside the gene matches. Per the germline V gene, CDR1 is LNHNV and CDR2 is YYDKDF (reference sequence). The CDR3 consists of 15 residues. CDR3 in amino acids: CATSRRDRVQNIQYF. In nucleotides, the CDR3 is TGTGCCACCAGCAGGCGAGACAGGGTACAAAACATTCAGTACTTC.

The J gene is TRBJ1-1, the V gene TRBV30, with 11 bases that match TRBD1. This CDR3 region has 14 residues. The V segment lost 7 bases and the J segment 3 bases; nucleotides outside the gene matches: 7. From germline, CDR1 is GTSNPN and CDR2 SVGIG (reference sequence). The CDR3 is CALGQGAVDTEAFF. In DNA, the CDR3 is TGTGCCTTAGGACAGGGGGCGGTGGACACTGAAGCTTTCTTT. The full variable domain, in which reference TRBV30 and TRBJ1-1 provide the parts outside the CDR3, is SQTIHQWPATLVQPVGSPLSLECTVEGTSNPNLYWYRQAAGRGLQLLFYSVGIGQISSEVPQNLSASRPQDRQFILSSKKLLLSDSGFYLCALGQGAVDTEAFFGQGTRLTVV.

As regards this clone: Mismatch with germline at one junction end may stem from a read error. The chain joins TRBV10-3 to TRBJ2-6, with TRBD1 matching 7 bases. This CDR3 is 18 amino acids long. Germline loops: CDR1 ENHRY, CDR2 SYGVKD. The CDR3 spells CAIGDRGQLMDWANVLTF. CDR3 nucleotide sequence: TGTGCCATCGGTGATAGGGGACAGCTGATGGATTGGGCCAACGTCCTGACTTTC.

This chain joins TRBV19 and TRBJ1-1; no definite D call. In germline, CDR1 is LNHDA, CDR2 SQIVND (reference sequence). Between the trimmed V and J ends, which lost 6 bases and 7 bases, there was a span of 15 bases. The CDR3 sequence is 13 residues long. CDR3 DNA sequence: TGTGCCAGTAGCCCACGAAGTTTTGGTGAAGCTTTCTTT. Translated, it gives CASSPRSFGEAFF.

The chain is built from TRBV15 and TRBJ2-3; D gene uncertain. The CDR3 is made up of 15 amino acids. Germline assignment: CDR1 LNHNV and CDR2 YYDKDF (reference sequence). V was trimmed by 0 bases and J by 0 bases, leaving 7 bases between them. CDR3 sequence: CATSRDWVSTDTQYF. The CDR3 nucleotides are TGTGCCACCAGCAGAGATTGGGTGAGCACAGATACGCAGTATTTT.

This clone is a singleton in its sample. The chain couples TRBV7-2 to TRBJ2-7; 12 bases align to TRBD2. The V segment lost 6 bases and the J segment 6 bases; nucleotides outside the gene matches: 3. Germline loops: CDR1 SGHTA, CDR2 FQGNSA. This CDR3 region has 13 residues. The DNA for the CDR3 is TGTGCCAGCAGGAAGACTAGCGGGAGCGAGCAGTACTTC. It yields the protein CASRKTSGSEQYF.

J is TRBJ2-5 and V is TRBV10-2; D is perhaps TRBD2 (6 bases). V lost 6 bases, J lost 4 bases, and 12 bases lay in between. This CDR3 contains 13 residues. CDR1 and CDR2 (germline): WSHSY, SAAADI. Written as DNA, the CDR3 is TGCGCCAGCAGGACTAGGAGCGCAGAGACCCAGTACTTC. Amino acid sequence: CASRTRSAETQYF.

The genes are TRBV29-1 and TRBJ1-2; weak D call: TRBD1 (5 bases). V shed 0 bases and J shed 5 bases, with 10 bases lying between them. The CDR3 is made up of 13 amino acids. Germline V gene lookup returns CDR1 SQVTM and CDR2 ANQGSEA. CDR3 sequence: CSVEDPRTYGYTF. The CDR3 DNA reads as TGCAGCGTTGAAGATCCCCGGACATATGGCTACACCTTC.

This clone was found once. The gene calls are TRBV4-3 and TRBJ2-6; D not resolved. Germline lookup yields CDR1 LGHNA and CDR2 YSLEER. This CDR3 comprises 16 residues. V was clipped by 1 base and J by 0 bases, with 7 bases between them. CDR3 nucleotide sequence: TGCGCCAGCAGCCAAGGAAGTCCCTCTGGGGCCAACGTCCTGACTTTC. Translated: CASSQGSPSGANVLTF.

This chain joins TRBV9 and TRBJ2-3, with TRBD2 as a possible D gene (5 bases). Germline V gene data show CDR1 as SGDLS and CDR2 as YYNGEE. The V end was cut by 2 bases, the J end by 0 bases, with 10 bases between. This CDR3 contains 15 residues. CDR3 bases: TGTGCCAGCAGCGTCTTTCCGGGAAGCACAGATACGCAGTATTTT. Its translation is CASSVFPGSTDTQYF.